This T cell receptor (beta chain) was profiled in a study of PD-1 blockade in classical Hodgkin lymphoma. This clone has a handful of counts. V dropped 5 bases and J dropped 6; count of bases not matched to a gene: 3. CDR1 and CDR2 (germline): SGHTA, FQGTGA. This CDR3 has 12 amino acids. Time point noted: cycle 4 day 1 (C4D1), after about 6 weeks of nivolumab. The patients all showed relapse after autologous stem cell transplantation, while their brentuximab vedotin exposure varied. TCRdb's table, derived via immunoSEQ multiplex PCR, lists solely in-frame clones and lacks some. The repertoire holds more than 20,000 clones, with around 87% as singletons.

This material consisted of peripheral blood mononuclear cells (PBMCs), taken before the fourth cycle of nivolumab. The rearrangement joins TRBV7-3 to TRBJ1-2; TRBD1 matches 7 bases. The clonotype originates from a human donor with classical Hodgkin lymphoma. This CDR3 is CASSGQDDGYTF. DNA for the CDR3: TGTGCCAGCAGCGGACAGGACGATGGCTACACCTTC.